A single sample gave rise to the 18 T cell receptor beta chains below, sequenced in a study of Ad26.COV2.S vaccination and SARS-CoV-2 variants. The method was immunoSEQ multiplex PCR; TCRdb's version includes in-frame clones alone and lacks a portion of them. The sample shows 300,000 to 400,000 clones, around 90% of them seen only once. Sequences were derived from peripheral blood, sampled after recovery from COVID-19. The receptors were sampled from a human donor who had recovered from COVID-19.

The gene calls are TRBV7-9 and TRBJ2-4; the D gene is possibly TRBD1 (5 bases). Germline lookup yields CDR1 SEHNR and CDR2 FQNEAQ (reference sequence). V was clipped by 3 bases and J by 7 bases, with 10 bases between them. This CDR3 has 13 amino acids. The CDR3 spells CASSFAGRNIQYF. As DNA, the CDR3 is TGTGCCAGCAGCTTTGCAGGGCGTAACATTCAGTACTTC.

CDR3 protein: CASSSSSYNEQFF. The DNA for the CDR3 is TGTGCCAGCAGCTCTAGCTCCTACAATGAGCAGTTCTTC. The chain is built from TRBV6-2 or TRBV6-3 and TRBJ2-1, with unresolved D. In germline, CDR1 is MNHEY, CDR2 SVGEGT. V gave up 6 bases and J gave up 0 bases, with 6 bases separating them. CDR3 length: 13 residues.

DNA of the CDR3: TGCAGCCTCGGGACACCAGGGGACGAGACCCAGTACTTC. Amino acid sequence: CSLGTPGDETQYF. The genes are TRBV29-1 and TRBJ2-5; TRBD1 might be the D (6 bases). Per the germline V gene, CDR1 is SQVTM and CDR2 is ANQGSEA. Trimming took 8 bases from V and 5 from J, leaving 18 bases between them. CDR3 length: 13 amino acids.

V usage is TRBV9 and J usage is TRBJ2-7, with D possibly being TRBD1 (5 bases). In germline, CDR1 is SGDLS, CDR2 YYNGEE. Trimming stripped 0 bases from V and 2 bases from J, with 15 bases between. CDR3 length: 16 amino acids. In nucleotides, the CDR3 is TGTGCCAGCAGCGTAGCTGCTTGGGGCAGTCCCTACGAGCAGTACTTC. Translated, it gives CASSVAAWGSPYEQYF.

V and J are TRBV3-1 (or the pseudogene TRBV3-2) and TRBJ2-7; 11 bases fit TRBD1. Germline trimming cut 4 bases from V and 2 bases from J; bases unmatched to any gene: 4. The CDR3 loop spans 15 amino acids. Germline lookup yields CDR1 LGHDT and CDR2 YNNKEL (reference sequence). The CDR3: CASSPRTGGPYEQYF. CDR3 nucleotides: TGTGCCAGCAGCCCACGGACAGGGGGCCCCTACGAGCAGTACTTC.

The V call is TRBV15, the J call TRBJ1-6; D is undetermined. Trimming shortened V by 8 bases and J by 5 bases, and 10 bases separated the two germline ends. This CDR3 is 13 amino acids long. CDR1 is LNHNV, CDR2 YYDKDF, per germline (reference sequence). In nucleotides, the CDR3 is TGTGCCACCGCCACGGGAGATAATTCACCCCTCCACTTT. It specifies CATATGDNSPLHF.

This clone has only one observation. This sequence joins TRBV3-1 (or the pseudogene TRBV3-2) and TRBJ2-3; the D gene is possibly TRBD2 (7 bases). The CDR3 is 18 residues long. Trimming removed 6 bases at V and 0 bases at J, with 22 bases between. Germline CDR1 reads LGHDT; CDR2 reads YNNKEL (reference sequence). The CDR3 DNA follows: TGTGCCAGCAGTCGCCGGGTGGGCGGGGGCACTAGCACAGATACGCAGTATTTT. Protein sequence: CASSRRVGGGTSTDTQYF.

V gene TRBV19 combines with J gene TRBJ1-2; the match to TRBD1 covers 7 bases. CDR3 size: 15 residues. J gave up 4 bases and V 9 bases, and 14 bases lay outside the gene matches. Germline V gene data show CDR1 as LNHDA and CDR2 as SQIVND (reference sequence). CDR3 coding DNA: TGTGCCAGCCAGGGGAGTACAGGGGATGGCTATGGCTACACCTTC. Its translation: CASQGSTGDGYGYTF.

The CDR3 bases are TGTGCCAGCAGCTTAACCGGGACAGGAGGACGTATGGGCTACACCTTC. It is translated as CASSLTGTGGRMGYTF. The chain links TRBV5-6 to TRBJ1-2; 8 bases map to TRBD1. Germline loops: CDR1 SGHDT, CDR2 YYEEEE. This CDR3 comprises 16 residues. Trimming removed 2 bases from V and 8 bases from J; junction bases left unmatched: 14.

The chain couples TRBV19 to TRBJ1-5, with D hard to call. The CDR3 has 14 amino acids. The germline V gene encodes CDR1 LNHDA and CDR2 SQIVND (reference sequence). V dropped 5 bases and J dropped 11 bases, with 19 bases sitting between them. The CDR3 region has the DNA TGTGCCAGTAGTCCATGGGAGCAGGTCTGGACCCAGCATTTT. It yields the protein CASSPWEQVWTQHF.

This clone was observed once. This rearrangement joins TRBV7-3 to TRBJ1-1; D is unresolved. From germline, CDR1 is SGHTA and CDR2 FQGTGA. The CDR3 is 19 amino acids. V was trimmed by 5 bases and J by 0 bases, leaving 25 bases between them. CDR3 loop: CASSPRAATKDMMNTEAFF. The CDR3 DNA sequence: TGTGCCAGCAGCCCTAGAGCGGCGACTAAAGACATGATGAACACTGAAGCTTTCTTT.

This CDR3 is CASSRGGSTDTQYF. DNA for the CDR3: TGTGCCAGCAGCCGCGGGGGAAGCACAGATACGCAGTATTTT. The chain uses TRBV6-2 or TRBV6-3 and TRBJ2-3, with 7 bases that match TRBD2. The germline V gene encodes CDR1 MNHEY and CDR2 SVGEGT. Unmatched junction bases numbered 3, after V lost 6 bases and J lost 0 bases. CDR3 length equals 14 residues.

CDR3 nucleotides: TGTGCCAGCAGTGGACTAGCGGGGGGACACCTCCTGGGTGAGCAGTTCTTC. Translation gives CASSGLAGGHLLGEQFF. The genes are TRBV6-1 and TRBJ2-1; TRBD2 aligns across 13 bases. J lost 9 bases, V lost 4 bases, and 12 bases had no gene match. Germline loops: CDR1 MNHNS, CDR2 SASEGT. The CDR3 length is 17 residues.

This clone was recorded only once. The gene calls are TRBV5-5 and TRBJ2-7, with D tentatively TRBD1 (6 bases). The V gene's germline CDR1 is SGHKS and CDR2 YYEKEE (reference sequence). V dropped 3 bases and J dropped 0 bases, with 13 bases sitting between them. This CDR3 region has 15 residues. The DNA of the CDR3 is TGTGCCAGCAGCTATAGACGACAGGTCTCCTACGAGCAGTACTTC. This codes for CASSYRRQVSYEQYF.

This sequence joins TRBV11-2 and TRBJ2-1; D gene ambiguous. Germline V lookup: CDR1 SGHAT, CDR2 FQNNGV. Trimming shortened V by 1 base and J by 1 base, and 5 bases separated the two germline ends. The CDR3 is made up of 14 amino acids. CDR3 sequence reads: CASSLALSYNEQFF. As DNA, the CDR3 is TGTGCCAGCAGCTTAGCTCTATCCTACAATGAGCAGTTCTTC.

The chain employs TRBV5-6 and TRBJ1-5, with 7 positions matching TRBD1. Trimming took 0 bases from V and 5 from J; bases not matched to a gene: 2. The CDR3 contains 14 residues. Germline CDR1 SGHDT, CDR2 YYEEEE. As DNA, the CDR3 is TGTGCCAGCAGCTTGGCAGGGGGAGATCAGCCCCAGCATTTT. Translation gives CASSLAGGDQPQHF.

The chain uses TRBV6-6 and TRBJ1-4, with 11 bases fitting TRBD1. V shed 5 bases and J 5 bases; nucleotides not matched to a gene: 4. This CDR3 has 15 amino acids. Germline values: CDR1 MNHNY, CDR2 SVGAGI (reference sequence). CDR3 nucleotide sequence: TGTGCCAGCAGTCTAGGACAGGGGGCGAATGAAAAACTGTTTTTT. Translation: CASSLGQGANEKLFF.

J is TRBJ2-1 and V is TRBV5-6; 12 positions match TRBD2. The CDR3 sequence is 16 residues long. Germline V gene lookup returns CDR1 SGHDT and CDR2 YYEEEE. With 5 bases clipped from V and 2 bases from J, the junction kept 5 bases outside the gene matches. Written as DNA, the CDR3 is TGTGCCAGCAGTTACCCTAGCGGGGGGGCCTACAATGAGCAGTTCTTC. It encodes CASSYPSGGAYNEQFF.